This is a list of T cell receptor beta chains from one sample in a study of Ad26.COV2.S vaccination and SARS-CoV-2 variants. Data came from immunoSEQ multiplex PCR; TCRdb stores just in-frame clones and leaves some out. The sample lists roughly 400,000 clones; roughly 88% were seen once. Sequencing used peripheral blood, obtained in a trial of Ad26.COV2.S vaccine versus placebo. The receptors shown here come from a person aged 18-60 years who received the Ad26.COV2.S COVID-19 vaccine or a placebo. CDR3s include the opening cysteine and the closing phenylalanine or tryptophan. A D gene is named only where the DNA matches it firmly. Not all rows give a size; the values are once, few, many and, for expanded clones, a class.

cdr3_nt: TGTGCCAGCAGTCGACAGGGGGGACCCATTGATGGCTACACCTTC
cdr3_aa: CASSRQGGPIDGYTF
v_call: TRBV6-5
clone_size: -
cdr3_length: 15
d_call: TRBD1
j_call: TRBJ1-2

cdr3_nt: TGTGCCAGCAGCTCTACTGGATACAATGAGCAGTTCTTC
cdr3_aa: CASSSTGYNEQFF
v_call: TRBV7-2
clone_size: once
cdr3_length: 13
d_call: -
j_call: TRBJ2-1

cdr3_nt: TGTGCCAGCAGCTCAGTGAACCAGAACACTGAAGCTTTCTTT
cdr3_aa: CASSSVNQNTEAFF
v_call: TRBV6-5
clone_size: -
cdr3_length: 14
d_call: -
j_call: TRBJ1-1

cdr3_nt: TGTGCCAGCAGCGTAGGGGGGCATACAGATACGCAGTATTTT
cdr3_aa: CASSVGGHTDTQYF
v_call: TRBV9
clone_size: few
cdr3_length: 14
d_call: -
j_call: TRBJ2-3

cdr3_nt: TGTGCCAGCAAACAGAGCGGCACTGAAGCTTTCTTT
cdr3_aa: CASKQSGTEAFF
v_call: TRBV12-3/TRBV12-4
clone_size: once
cdr3_length: 12
d_call: -
j_call: TRBJ1-1

cdr3_nt: TGCGCCAGCAGCTTGTCTCTCAACAATGAGCAGTTCTTC
cdr3_aa: CASSLSLNNEQFF
v_call: TRBV5-1
clone_size: -
cdr3_length: 13
d_call: -
j_call: TRBJ2-1

cdr3_nt: TGTGCCAGCAGCTCGACTAGCGGGAGCTCCTACAATGAGCAGTTCTTC
cdr3_aa: CASSSTSGSSYNEQFF
v_call: TRBV11-1
clone_size: -
cdr3_length: 16
d_call: TRBD2
j_call: TRBJ2-1

cdr3_nt: TGCAGTGCTAGTGGGACAGGGGTTTCCTACGAGCAGTACTTC
cdr3_aa: CSASGTGVSYEQYF
v_call: TRBV20-1
clone_size: once
cdr3_length: 14
d_call: TRBD1
j_call: TRBJ2-7

cdr3_nt: TGTGCCAGCAGCTTAAACAGCCCCCCAGATACGCAGTATTTT
cdr3_aa: CASSLNSPPDTQYF
v_call: TRBV7-2
clone_size: -
cdr3_length: 14
d_call: -
j_call: TRBJ2-3

cdr3_nt: TGTGCCAGCAGCCCTCAGGGGTCCAATCAGCCCCAGCATTTT
cdr3_aa: CASSPQGSNQPQHF
v_call: TRBV5-5
clone_size: -
cdr3_length: 14
d_call: -
j_call: TRBJ1-5

cdr3_nt: TGTGCCAGCAGTTACCAGGGGGCGTCTAACTATGGCTACACCTTC
cdr3_aa: CASSYQGASNYGYTF
v_call: TRBV6-2/TRBV6-3
clone_size: -
cdr3_length: 15
d_call: TRBD1
j_call: TRBJ1-2

cdr3_nt: TGCGCCAGCAGCTTGGAAGGGTTGGGCGGCTACACCTTC
cdr3_aa: CASSLEGLGGYTF
v_call: TRBV5-1
clone_size: -
cdr3_length: 13
d_call: -
j_call: TRBJ1-2

cdr3_nt: TGTGCCATCAGTGAGAGGGGGAATGAGCAGTTCTTC
cdr3_aa: CAISERGNEQFF
v_call: TRBV10-3
clone_size: -
cdr3_length: 12
d_call: -
j_call: TRBJ2-1

cdr3_nt: TGTGCCAGCAGCCTCGCAGGGACTGCACAGTTCTTC
cdr3_aa: CASSLAGTAQFF
v_call: TRBV3-1/TRBV3-2
clone_size: once
cdr3_length: 12
d_call: -
j_call: TRBJ2-1

cdr3_nt: TGTGCCACCGAAGCGGGGCTAGCATCCAAAGATACGCAGTATTTT
cdr3_aa: CATEAGLASKDTQYF
v_call: TRBV15
clone_size: -
cdr3_length: 15
d_call: TRBD2
j_call: TRBJ2-3

cdr3_nt: TGTGCCAGCAGGTTGGCGGGAAACCTTTTCGGCTACACCTTC
cdr3_aa: CASRLAGNLFGYTF
v_call: TRBV5-8
clone_size: -
cdr3_length: 14
d_call: -
j_call: TRBJ1-2

cdr3_nt: TGTGCCAGTAGTATAGCCCCGGCTGGCGAGCAGTACTTC
cdr3_aa: CASSIAPAGEQYF
v_call: TRBV19
clone_size: -
cdr3_length: 13
d_call: -
j_call: TRBJ2-7

cdr3_nt: TGTGCCAGCTCACCACCGAGAGGGACAGGGGGGAAAGAGACCCAGTACTTC
cdr3_aa: CASSPPRGTGGKETQYF
v_call: TRBV18
clone_size: -
cdr3_length: 17
d_call: TRBD1
j_call: TRBJ2-5

cdr3_nt: TGTGCCAGCAGCTTGTACGACAGCCTCACCGGGGAGCTGTTTTTT
cdr3_aa: CASSLYDSLTGELFF
v_call: TRBV5-8
clone_size: once
cdr3_length: 15
d_call: -
j_call: TRBJ2-2

cdr3_nt: TGTGCCACCAGCACCTCGGGGCGGGGAACTAATGAAAAACTGTTTTTT
cdr3_aa: CATSTSGRGTNEKLFF
v_call: TRBV15
clone_size: -
cdr3_length: 16
d_call: -
j_call: TRBJ1-4

cdr3_nt: TGTGCCAGCAGTGAAGCGGGGACAGGGCAAGAGACCCAGTACTTC
cdr3_aa: CASSEAGTGQETQYF
v_call: TRBV9
clone_size: -
cdr3_length: 15
d_call: TRBD1
j_call: TRBJ2-5

cdr3_nt: TGTGCCACCGCCGGGACTAGCAACAATGAGCAGTTCTTC
cdr3_aa: CATAGTSNNEQFF
v_call: TRBV10-3
clone_size: -
cdr3_length: 13
d_call: TRBD2
j_call: TRBJ2-1

cdr3_nt: TGCAGCGGAGGGGACAGGGGGGCTCCGAACACTGAAGCTTTCTTT
cdr3_aa: CSGGDRGAPNTEAFF
v_call: TRBV29-1
clone_size: -
cdr3_length: 15
d_call: TRBD1
j_call: TRBJ1-1

cdr3_nt: TGTGCCAGCAGCTGGGACAGGGGGTCCTACGAGCAGTACTTC
cdr3_aa: CASSWDRGSYEQYF
v_call: TRBV7-2
clone_size: -
cdr3_length: 14
d_call: TRBD1
j_call: TRBJ2-7

cdr3_nt: TGCGCCAGCAGCCCTTGGGCTAGCGGGAACACCGGGGAGCTGTTTTTT
cdr3_aa: CASSPWASGNTGELFF
v_call: TRBV4-1
clone_size: -
cdr3_length: 16
d_call: TRBD2
j_call: TRBJ2-2

cdr3_nt: TGTGCCACAGGGGGCCTTGGTGAGCAGTTCTTC
cdr3_aa: CATGGLGEQFF
v_call: TRBV12-3/TRBV12-4
clone_size: -
cdr3_length: 11
d_call: TRBD1
j_call: TRBJ2-1

cdr3_nt: TGTGCCAGCAGTCTGGCAGTGCTACCTAACTATGGCTACACCTTC
cdr3_aa: CASSLAVLPNYGYTF
v_call: TRBV2
clone_size: -
cdr3_length: 15
d_call: -
j_call: TRBJ1-2

cdr3_nt: TGTGCCAGCCAGGGGGGAACTAGCACAGATACGCAGTATTTT
cdr3_aa: CASQGGTSTDTQYF
v_call: TRBV9
clone_size: -
cdr3_length: 14
d_call: -
j_call: TRBJ2-3